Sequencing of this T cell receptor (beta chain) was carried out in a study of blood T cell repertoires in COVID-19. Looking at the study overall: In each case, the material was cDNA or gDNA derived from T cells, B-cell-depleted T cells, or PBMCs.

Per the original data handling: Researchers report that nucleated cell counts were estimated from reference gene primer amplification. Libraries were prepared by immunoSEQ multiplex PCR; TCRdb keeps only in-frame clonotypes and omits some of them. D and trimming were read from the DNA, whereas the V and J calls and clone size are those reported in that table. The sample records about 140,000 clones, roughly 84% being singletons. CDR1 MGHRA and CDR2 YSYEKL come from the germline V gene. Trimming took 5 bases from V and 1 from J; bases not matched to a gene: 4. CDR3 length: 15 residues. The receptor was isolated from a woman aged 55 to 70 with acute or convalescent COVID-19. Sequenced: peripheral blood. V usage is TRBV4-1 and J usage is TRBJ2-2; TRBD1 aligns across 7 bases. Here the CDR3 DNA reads TGCGCCAGCAGCTGGCAGGGGGTGAACACCGGGGAGCTGTTTTTT. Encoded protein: CASSWQGVNTGELFF.